This T cell receptor (beta chain) comes out of a study of blood T cell repertoires in COVID-19. On the study more broadly: The United States, Italy and Spain were the sources of the acute and convalescent COVID-19 samples. Sources were T cells, B-cell-depleted T cells, or PBMCs; the material itself was cDNA or gDNA.

Study processing details: How many nucleated cells were present was estimated from reference gene primer amplification. Sequencing was performed with immunoSEQ multiplex PCR; in TCRdb, only in-frame clones are kept and a portion is missing. D and trimming come from the DNA, and the V and J calls and clone size come from that table. The top ten clones hold 4.3% of a sample with 400,000 to 550,000 clones, around 89% of them seen once. The CDR3 contains 13 residues. Germline assignment: CDR1 SGHDT and CDR2 YYEEEE. The V gene lost 0 bases and the J gene lost 6 bases, with 4 bases spanning the gap. The genes are TRBV5-6 and TRBJ1-6; D is ambiguous. This receptor was obtained from a woman in her thirties with acute or convalescent COVID-19. Material: peripheral blood. CDR3 sequence: CASSLVSNSPLHF. CDR3 coding DNA: TGTGCCAGCAGCTTGGTCAGTAATTCACCCCTCCACTTT.